This T cell receptor (beta chain) originates from a study of blood T cell repertoires in COVID-19 (TCRdb year 2020). Context from the whole study: The collaborator samples originated in the United States, Italy and Spain and spanned the acute and convalescent phases of COVID-19. The prospective study material was composed of cDNA or gDNA derived from T cells, B-cell-depleted T cells, or PBMCs. The dataset comprised deeply sampled blood TCRbeta repertoires from subjects exposed to, actively infected with, or recovered from COVID-19. The repertoires were released in a freely available public database meant as a resource for research on the immune response to SARS-CoV-2. Samples were obtained from the ongoing ImmuneRACE study (first 160 participants) and from about 1,300 subjects provided by 6 global collaborators. The sample metadata nearly always contained a de-identified subject ID, COVID-19 status, age in years and sex. HLA class I and class II types, where available, came from metadata supplied by the sample provider rather than from assay-based typing.

Including cysteine and phenylalanine, the CDR3 has 13 amino acids. The retained sequence is limited to the CDR3, 39 bases, with the frame set at the first base. At the junction V is shortened by 8 bases and J by 2 bases, with 15 bases in between. The CDR1 and CDR2 encoded by the germline V gene (reference sequence) are GTSNPN and SVGIG. Paper-wide results and their limitations: The amount of clinical and demographic metadata varied by source and participant and was provided uncurated.

TCRbeta CDR3 regions were amplified from genomic DNA by means of the immunoSEQ Assay, a bias-controlled multiplex PCR. As for the authors' bioinformatics: The number of nucleated cells in each sample was estimated from the amplification of reference gene primers within the assay. To quantify the absolute abundance of each unique TCRbeta CDR3 rearrangement, sequence reads were collapsed and filtered. Productive Simpson clonality was computed per sample as the square root of Simpson's diversity index over productive rearrangements. As stored in TCRdb, this immuneACCESS dataset retains in-frame rearrangements with V and J assigned. A fraction of the clones does not appear; measured against another copy, unresolved V genes explain less than half of the discrepancy, and the remainder lacks a known reason. V, J and clone size reflect that table, while D and trimming were determined from the DNA. A total of over 200,000 clones appear in this sample, around nine tenths of them only once. The ten top clones hold around 1.5% of the sample.

The collaborating institutions used their own protocols to collect whole blood in K2EDTA tubes. Collaborator samples were shipped for TCRbeta analysis as frozen whole blood, isolated PBMCs, or DNA extracted from either sample type. Concerning this clone: Its antigen is still unknown. Base qualities are missing; no much larger clone stands one base away.

Sequencing was performed on peripheral blood. The clonotype was recovered from a man in his late teens or twenties with active or convalescent COVID-19. Recombination linked TRBV30 to TRBJ1-1; the D gene assignment is ambiguous. The CDR3 region reads CAQRAHDNTEAFF. The nucleotides read TGTGCCCAGAGGGCACACGATAACACTGAAGCTTTCTTT.